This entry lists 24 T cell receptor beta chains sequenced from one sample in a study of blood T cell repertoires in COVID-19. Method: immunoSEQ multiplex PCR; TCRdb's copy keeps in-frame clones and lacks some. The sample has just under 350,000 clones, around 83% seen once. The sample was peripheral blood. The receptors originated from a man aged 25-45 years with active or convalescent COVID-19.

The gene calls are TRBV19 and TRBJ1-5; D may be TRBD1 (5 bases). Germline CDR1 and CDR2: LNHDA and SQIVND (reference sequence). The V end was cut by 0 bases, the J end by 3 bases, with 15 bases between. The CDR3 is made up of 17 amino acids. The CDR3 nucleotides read TGTGCCAGTAGTATAGATAGCGGGGGTTGGAACAATCAGCCCCAGCATTTT. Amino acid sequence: CASSIDSGGWNNQPQHF.

The CDR3 DNA follows: TGTGCCAGCTCACCGGGGGCCCGCTCTGGAAACACCATATATTTT. This codes for CASSPGARSGNTIYF. This rearrangement joins TRBV18 to TRBJ1-3; D possibly corresponds to TRBD1 (6 bases). Germline CDR1 is KGHSH and CDR2 is LQKENI. V lost 3 bases to trimming and J lost 0 bases, with 9 bases between them. This CDR3 is 15 amino acids long. The variable domain in full, with the rest retrieved from reference TRBV18 and TRBJ1-3, is NAGVMQNPRHLVRRRGQEARLRCSPMKGHSHVYWYRQLPEEGLKFMVYLQKENIIDESGMPKERFSAEFPKEGPSILRIQQVVRGDSAAYFCASSPGARSGNTIYFGEGSWLTVV.

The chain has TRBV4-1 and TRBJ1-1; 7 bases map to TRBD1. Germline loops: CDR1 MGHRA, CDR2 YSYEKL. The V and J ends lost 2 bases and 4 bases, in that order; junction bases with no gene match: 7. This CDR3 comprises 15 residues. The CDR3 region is CASSQRQGKSTEAFF. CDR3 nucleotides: TGCGCCAGCAGCCAAAGACAGGGAAAGAGCACTGAAGCTTTCTTT.

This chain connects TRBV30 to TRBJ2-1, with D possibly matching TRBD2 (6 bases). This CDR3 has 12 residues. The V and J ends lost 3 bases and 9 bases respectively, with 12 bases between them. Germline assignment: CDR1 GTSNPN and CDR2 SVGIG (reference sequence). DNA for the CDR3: TGTGCCTGGAGAGCTCTGCGGGGTGAGCAGTTCTTC. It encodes CAWRALRGEQFF. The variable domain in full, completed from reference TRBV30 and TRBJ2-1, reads SQTIHQWPATLVQPVGSPLSLECTVEGTSNPNLYWYRQAAGRGLQLLFYSVGIGQISSEVPQNLSASRPQDRQFILSSKKLLLSDSGFYLCAWRALRGEQFFGPGTRLTVL.

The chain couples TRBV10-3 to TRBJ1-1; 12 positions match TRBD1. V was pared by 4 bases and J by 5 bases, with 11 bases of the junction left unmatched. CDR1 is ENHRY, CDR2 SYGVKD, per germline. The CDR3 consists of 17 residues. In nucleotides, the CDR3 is TGTGCCATCAGTGTATCCTCATTGGGACAGGGGGCGACTGAAGCTTTCTTT. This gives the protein CAISVSSLGQGATEAFF.

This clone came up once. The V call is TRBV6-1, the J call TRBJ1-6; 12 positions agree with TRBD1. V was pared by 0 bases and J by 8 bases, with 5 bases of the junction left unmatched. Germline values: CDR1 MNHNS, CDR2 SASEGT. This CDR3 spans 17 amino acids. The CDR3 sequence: CASSEAGTGGGDSPLHF. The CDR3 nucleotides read TGTGCCAGCAGTGAAGCGGGGACAGGGGGCGGCGATTCACCCCTCCACTTT.

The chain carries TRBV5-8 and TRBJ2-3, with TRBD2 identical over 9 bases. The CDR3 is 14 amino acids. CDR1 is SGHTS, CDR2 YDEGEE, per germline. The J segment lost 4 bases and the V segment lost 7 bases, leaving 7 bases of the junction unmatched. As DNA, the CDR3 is TGTGCCAGCCCCGAGGAGCGGGGGGCAGATACGCAGTATTTT. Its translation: CASPEERGADTQYF.

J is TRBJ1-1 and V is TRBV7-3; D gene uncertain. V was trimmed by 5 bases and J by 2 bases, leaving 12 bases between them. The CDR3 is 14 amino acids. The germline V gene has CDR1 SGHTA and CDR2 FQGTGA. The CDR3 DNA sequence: TGTGCCAGCAGCCCTTCGGGGAGTAACACTGAAGCTTTCTTT. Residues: CASSPSGSNTEAFF.

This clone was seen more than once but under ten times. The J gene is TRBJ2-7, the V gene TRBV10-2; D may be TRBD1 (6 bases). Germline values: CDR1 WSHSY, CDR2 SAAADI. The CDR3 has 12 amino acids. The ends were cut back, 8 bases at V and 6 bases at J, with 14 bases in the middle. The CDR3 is CASSQGRGEQYF. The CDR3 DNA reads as TGCGCCAGCTCACAGGGCAGGGGCGAGCAGTACTTC.

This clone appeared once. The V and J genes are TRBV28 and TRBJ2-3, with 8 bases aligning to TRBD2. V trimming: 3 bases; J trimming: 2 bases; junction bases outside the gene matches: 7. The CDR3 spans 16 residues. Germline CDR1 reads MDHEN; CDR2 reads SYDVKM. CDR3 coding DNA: TGTGCCAGCAGTTTCCTTAGCGGGACTATCACAGATACGCAGTATTTT. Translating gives CASSFLSGTITDTQYF.

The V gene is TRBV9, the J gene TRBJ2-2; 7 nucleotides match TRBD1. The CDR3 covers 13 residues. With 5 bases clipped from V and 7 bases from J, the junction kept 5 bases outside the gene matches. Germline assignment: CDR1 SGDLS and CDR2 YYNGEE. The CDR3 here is CASSVTGVGELFF. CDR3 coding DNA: TGTGCCAGCAGTGTAACAGGGGTCGGGGAGCTGTTTTTT. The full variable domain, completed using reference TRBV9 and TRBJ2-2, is DSGVTQTPKHLITATGQRVTLRCSPRSGDLSVYWYQQSLDQGLQFLIQYYNGEERAKGNILERFSAQQFPDLHSELNLSSLELGDSALYFCASSVTGVGELFFGEGSRLTVL.

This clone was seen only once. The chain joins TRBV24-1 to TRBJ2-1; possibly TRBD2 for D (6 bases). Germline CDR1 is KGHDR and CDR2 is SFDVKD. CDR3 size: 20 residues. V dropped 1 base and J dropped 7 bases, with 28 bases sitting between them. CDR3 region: CATSDFPEYPGTLRSNEQFF. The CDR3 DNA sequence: TGTGCCACCAGTGATTTCCCCGAATATCCCGGGACTCTCCGGTCAAATGAGCAGTTCTTC.

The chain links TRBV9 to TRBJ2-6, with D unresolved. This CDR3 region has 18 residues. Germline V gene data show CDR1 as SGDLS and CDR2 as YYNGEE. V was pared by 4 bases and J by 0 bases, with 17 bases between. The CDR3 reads CASSRRASPGSGANVLTF. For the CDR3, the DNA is TGTGCCAGCAGCCGTAGAGCGAGCCCGGGCTCTGGGGCCAACGTCCTGACTTTC.

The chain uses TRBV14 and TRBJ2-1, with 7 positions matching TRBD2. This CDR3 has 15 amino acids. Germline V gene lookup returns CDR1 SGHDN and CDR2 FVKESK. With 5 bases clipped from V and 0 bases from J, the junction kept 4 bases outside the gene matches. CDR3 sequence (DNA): TGTGCCAGCAGCGACCGGGGGGTCTCCTACAATGAGCAGTTCTTC. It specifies CASSDRGVSYNEQFF. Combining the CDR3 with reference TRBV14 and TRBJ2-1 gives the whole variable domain EAGVTQFPSHSVIEKGQTVTLRCDPISGHDNLYWYRRVMGKEIKFLLHFVKESKQDESGMPNNRFLAERTGGTYSTLKVQPAELEDSGVYFCASSDRGVSYNEQFFGPGTRLTVL.

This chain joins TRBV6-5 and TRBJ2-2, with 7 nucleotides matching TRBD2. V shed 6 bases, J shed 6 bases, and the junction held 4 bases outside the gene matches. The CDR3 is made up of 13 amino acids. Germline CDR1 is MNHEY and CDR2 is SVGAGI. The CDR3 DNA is TGTGCCAGCAGGCTAGCGGCCGCCGGGGAGCTGTTTTTT. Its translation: CASRLAAAGELFF.

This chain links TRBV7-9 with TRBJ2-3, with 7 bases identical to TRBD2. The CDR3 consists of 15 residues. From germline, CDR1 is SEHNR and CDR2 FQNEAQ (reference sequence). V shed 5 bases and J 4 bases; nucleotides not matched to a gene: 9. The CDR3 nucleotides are TGTGCCAGCAGCGACCGAAAGCGGGAACCAGATACGCAGTATTTT. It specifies CASSDRKREPDTQYF.

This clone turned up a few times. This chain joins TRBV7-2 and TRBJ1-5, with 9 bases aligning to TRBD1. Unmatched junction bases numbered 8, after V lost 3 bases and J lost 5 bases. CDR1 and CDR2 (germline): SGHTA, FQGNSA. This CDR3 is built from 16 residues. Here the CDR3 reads CASSLHRTGVDQPQHF. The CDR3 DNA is TGTGCCAGCAGCTTGCACCGGACAGGGGTGGATCAGCCCCAGCATTTT.

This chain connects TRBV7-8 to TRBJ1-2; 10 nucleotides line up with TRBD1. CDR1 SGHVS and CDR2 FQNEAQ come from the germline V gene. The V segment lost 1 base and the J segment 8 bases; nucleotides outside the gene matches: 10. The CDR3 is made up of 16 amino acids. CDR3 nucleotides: TGTGCCAGCAGCTTAGGACCGACAGGGGGCGCGAGGGGCTACACCTTC. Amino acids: CASSLGPTGGARGYTF. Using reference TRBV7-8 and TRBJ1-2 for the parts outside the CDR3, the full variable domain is GAGVSQSPRYKVAKRGQDVALRCDPISGHVSLFWYQQALGQGPEFLTYFQNEAQLDKSGLPSDRFFAERPEGSVSTLKIQRTQQEDSAVYLCASSLGPTGGARGYTFGSGTRLTVV.

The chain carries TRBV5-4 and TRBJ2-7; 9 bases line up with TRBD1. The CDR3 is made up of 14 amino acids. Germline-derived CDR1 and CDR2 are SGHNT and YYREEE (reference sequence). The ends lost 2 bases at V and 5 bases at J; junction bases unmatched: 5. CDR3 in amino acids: CASSLQGAPNEQYF. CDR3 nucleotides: TGTGCCAGCAGCTTACAGGGGGCGCCCAACGAGCAGTACTTC.

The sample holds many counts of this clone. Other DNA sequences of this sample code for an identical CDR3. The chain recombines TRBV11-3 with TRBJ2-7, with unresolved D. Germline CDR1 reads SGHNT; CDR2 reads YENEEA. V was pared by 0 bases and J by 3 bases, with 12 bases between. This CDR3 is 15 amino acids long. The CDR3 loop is CASSLELAPVYEQYF. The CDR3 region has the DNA TGTGCCAGCAGCTTAGAGCTGGCACCCGTCTACGAGCAGTACTTC.

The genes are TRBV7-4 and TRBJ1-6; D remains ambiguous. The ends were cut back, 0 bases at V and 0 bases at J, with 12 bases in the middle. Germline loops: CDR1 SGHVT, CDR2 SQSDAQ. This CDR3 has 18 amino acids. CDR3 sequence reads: CASSLASGGSSYNSPLHF. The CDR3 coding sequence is TGTGCCAGCAGCTTAGCCTCGGGAGGGAGCTCCTATAATTCACCCCTCCACTTT.

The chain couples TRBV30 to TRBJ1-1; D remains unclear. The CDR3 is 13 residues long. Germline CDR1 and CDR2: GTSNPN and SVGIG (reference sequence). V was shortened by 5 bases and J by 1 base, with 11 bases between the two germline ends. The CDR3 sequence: CAWDRTENTEAFF. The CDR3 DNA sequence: TGTGCCTGGGATAGGACTGAGAACACTGAAGCTTTCTTT.

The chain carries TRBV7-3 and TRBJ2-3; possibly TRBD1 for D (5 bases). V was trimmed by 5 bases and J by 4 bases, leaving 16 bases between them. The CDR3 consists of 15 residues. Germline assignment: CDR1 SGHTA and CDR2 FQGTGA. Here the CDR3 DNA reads TGTGCCAGCAGCCCGTCAGGGCCTGTCGCAGATACGCAGTATTTT. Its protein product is CASSPSGPVADTQYF.

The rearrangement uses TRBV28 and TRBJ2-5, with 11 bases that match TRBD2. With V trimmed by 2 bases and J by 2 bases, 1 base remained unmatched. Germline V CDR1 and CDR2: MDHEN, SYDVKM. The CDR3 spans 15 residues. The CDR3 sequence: CASSLIAGGQETQYF. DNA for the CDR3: TGTGCCAGCAGTTTAATAGCGGGAGGGCAAGAGACCCAGTACTTC.